A single sample is the source of the 12 T cell receptor beta chains below, sequenced in a study of blood T cell repertoires in COVID-19. The protocol was immunoSEQ multiplex PCR, while the TCRdb copy is restricted to in-frame clones and leaves out a portion. Of more than 300,000 clones in the sample, 83% were seen once. The sequencing sample was made of PBMCs or T cells enriched from blood (not recorded which). These TCRs come from a woman aged 45-65 years who had recovered from COVID-19.

The gene calls are TRBV6-4 and TRBJ1-2, with 7 nucleotides matching TRBD1. This CDR3 contains 16 residues. With V trimmed by 5 bases and J by 5 bases, 14 bases remained unmatched. The germline gives CDR1 MRHNA, CDR2 SNTAGT. This chain's CDR3 is CASSPGSTGALYGYTF. The CDR3, as DNA: TGTGCCAGCAGTCCGGGTTCTACAGGGGCATTATATGGCTACACCTTC.

The chain uses TRBV7-8 and TRBJ1-2, with D possibly TRBD1 on 5 matching bases. Germline V gene lookup returns CDR1 SGHVS and CDR2 FQNEAQ. This CDR3 has 13 amino acids. V lost 3 bases and J lost 8, with 13 bases in between. The CDR3 DNA is TGTGCCAGCAGCTTGGGGGGGGTGCGCGGCTACACCTTC. As protein: CASSLGGVRGYTF. The full variable domain, completed using reference TRBV7-8 and TRBJ1-2, is GAGVSQSPRYKVAKRGQDVALRCDPISGHVSLFWYQQALGQGPEFLTYFQNEAQLDKSGLPSDRFFAERPEGSVSTLKIQRTQQEDSAVYLCASSLGGVRGYTFGSGTRLTVV.

This rearrangement joins TRBV5-8 to TRBJ2-3; a possible D gene is TRBD2 (5 bases). Per germline, CDR1 SGHTS and CDR2 YDEGEE. V lost 4 bases and J 2 bases, leaving 11 bases between the germline ends. The CDR3 is made up of 14 amino acids. Here the CDR3 DNA reads TGTGCCAGCAGCAGGACTGTTTCCACAGATACGCAGTATTTT. It codes for CASSRTVSTDTQYF. The complete variable domain, with remaining parts taken from reference TRBV5-8 and TRBJ2-3, reads EAGVTQSPTHLIKTRGQQATLRCSPISGHTSVYWYQQALGLGLQFLLWYDEGEERNRGNFPPRFSGRQFPNYSSELNVNALELEDSALYLCASSRTVSTDTQYFGPGTRLTVL.

The V call is TRBV5-4, the J call TRBJ2-1; 9 bases map to TRBD1. This CDR3 comprises 17 residues. After removal of 0 bases from V and 6 bases from J, the junction contained 10 bases not matched to a gene. The V gene's germline CDR1 is SGHNT and CDR2 YYREEE (reference sequence). The CDR3 nucleotides read TGTGCCAGCAGCTTGGCAGCCGGGACAGGGATGGTCAATGAGCAGTTCTTC. This gives the protein CASSLAAGTGMVNEQFF.

The chain uses TRBV6-5 and TRBJ1-2; D gene ambiguous. CDR1 is MNHEY and CDR2 is SVGAGI in the germline V gene. Deletions cut 11 bases from V and 2 bases from J, with 15 bases between. This CDR3 region has 13 residues. The CDR3 DNA reads as TGTGCCGTACAACTAAGTTCCAACTATGGCTACACCTTC. Its protein product is CAVQLSSNYGYTF.

The sample holds a few counts of this clone. The chain links TRBV11-2 to TRBJ2-7, with 8 bases fitting TRBD2. This CDR3 contains 16 residues. Germline V gene lookup returns CDR1 SGHAT and CDR2 FQNNGV. Unmatched junction bases numbered 5, after V lost 1 base and J lost 0 bases. The CDR3 DNA is TGTGCCAGCAGCTTAGCTGCGGGGGGATTCTCCTACGAGCAGTACTTC. Protein product: CASSLAAGGFSYEQYF.

This clone was counted ten times or more. Other DNA sequences in the sample encode the same CDR3. The chain uses TRBV12-3 or TRBV12-4 and TRBJ1-1, with TRBD1 identical over 8 bases. The ends lost 6 bases at V and 4 bases at J; junction bases unmatched: 1. The CDR3 extends over 12 amino acids. CDR3 DNA sequence: TGTGCCAGCAGGACAGGGGTCACTGAAGCTTTCTTT. Encoded protein: CASRTGVTEAFF.

The chain carries TRBV2 and TRBJ1-6, with TRBD1 matching 7 bases. V dropped 8 bases and J dropped 9; count of bases not matched to a gene: 10. This CDR3 spans 14 amino acids. CDR1 is SNHLY and CDR2 is FYNNEI in the germline V gene. Here the CDR3 DNA reads TGTGCCAGCTGTCTAGACAGGGAGTTTTCACCCCTCCACTTT. Amino acid sequence: CASCLDREFSPLHF.

This chain links TRBV7-2 with TRBJ1-1; the D gene is possibly TRBD1 (5 bases). Trimming removed 5 bases from V and 4 bases from J, with 14 bases in between. CDR1 SGHTA and CDR2 FQGNSA come from the germline V gene. The CDR3 spans 14 residues. CDR3 amino acids: CASSPMPGVTEAFF. DNA of the CDR3: TGTGCCAGCAGCCCCATGCCGGGGGTCACTGAAGCTTTCTTT.

The rearrangement uses TRBV29-1 and TRBJ2-3, with no clear D. CDR3 length equals 13 residues. Looked up from germline, CDR1 is SQVTM and CDR2 is ANQGSEA. The ends were cut back, 4 bases at V and 2 bases at J, with 10 bases in the middle. The CDR3 protein is CSVAGRTTDTQYF. CDR3 sequence (DNA): TGCAGCGTTGCTGGCAGAACCACAGATACGCAGTATTTT.

The chain is built from TRBV19 and TRBJ1-4; D unclear. Trimming pared 5 bases from V and 6 bases from J, leaving 13 bases between. Germline V CDR1 and CDR2: LNHDA, SQIVND (reference sequence). The CDR3 sequence is 14 residues long. CDR3 bases: TGTGCCAGTAGTGTCCCCACTTCGGATGAAAAACTGTTTTTT. The encoded protein is CASSVPTSDEKLFF. The variable domain in full, with the rest retrieved from reference TRBV19 and TRBJ1-4, is DGGITQSPKYLFRKEGQNVTLSCEQNLNHDAMYWYRQDPGQGLRLIYYSQIVNDFQKGDIAEGYSVSREKKESFPLTVTSAQKNPTAFYLCASSVPTSDEKLFFGSGTQLSVL.

V is TRBV14 and J is TRBJ1-2, with TRBD1 identical over 9 bases. The germline V gene encodes CDR1 SGHDN and CDR2 FVKESK. The CDR3 contains 17 residues. Trimming at V came to 4 bases and at J to 2 bases, leaving 11 bases not matched to a gene. The CDR3 bases are TGTGCCAGCAGCCTCACCGGGACAGGGCTTGTAAACTATGGCTACACCTTC. This encodes CASSLTGTGLVNYGYTF.